This TCR beta chain stems from a study of blood T cell repertoires in COVID-19 (dated by TCRdb to about 2020). Regarding the research as a whole: The collaborator samples originated in the United States, Italy and Spain and spanned the acute and convalescent phases of COVID-19. The prospective study material was composed of cDNA or gDNA derived from T cells, B-cell-depleted T cells, or PBMCs. HLA class I and class II types, where available, came from metadata supplied by the sample provider rather than from assay-based typing. The samples were drawn from two sources: the first 160 participants of the ongoing ImmuneRACE study, and approximately 1,300 subjects contributed by 6 global collaborators. The repertoires were made available in a free public database intended to serve as a resource for research on the immune response to SARS-CoV-2. Nearly every sample came with metadata listing a de-identified subject ID, COVID-19 status, age in years and sex. Subjects who had been exposed to COVID-19, were actively infected with it, or had recovered from it provided the deeply sampled blood TCRbeta repertoires that made up the dataset. Study-level results and caveats: Clinical and demographic metadata were provided uncurated, with the amount varying by source and participant.

Details on this clone: This receptor's antigen is unknown. No much larger clonotype is one base removed from it; base qualities were not supplied.

Enrolling through a virtual design, the prospective study's participants ranged in age from roughly 18 to 89 years and lived across 24 United States geographic areas. In the prospective study, participants were assigned to cohorts based on the clinical history participants reported in a screening survey and a study questionnaire. Each participant in the prospective study had whole blood, serum and a nasopharyngeal or oropharyngeal swab collected by mobile phlebotomists. Prospective study participants could optionally give additional blood draws and questionnaires over an approximately two-month period. Before DNA extraction, prospective study blood samples were shipped either frozen or at room temperature. The CDR3 measures 18 amino acids from cysteine to phenylalanine. CDR3 DNA is the only sequence kept; it has 54 bases, read in frame from the first base. For CDR1 and CDR2, the germline V gene lists SGDLS and YYNGEE. For this chain, trimming is 1 base at the V end and 2 bases at the J end, and the number of junction bases without a gene match is 13.

The immunoSEQ Assay, a bias-controlled multiplex PCR, was used to amplify TCRbeta CDR3 regions from genomic DNA. The authors processed their data as follows. Nucleated cell counts per sample were estimated from amplification of reference gene primers within the assay. To quantify the absolute abundance of each unique TCRbeta CDR3 rearrangement, sequence reads were collapsed and filtered. For each sample, productive Simpson clonality was calculated as the square root of Simpson's diversity index across productive rearrangements. Here the immuneACCESS table is served through TCRdb, limited to in-frame sequences with V and J called. Missing clones are a known gap in these copies; in checked studies unresolved V genes cover under half, and the rest lacks a known reason. V and J calls and clone size are as listed in that table; D and trimming were resolved from the DNA. The sample table contains approximately 270,000 clones; only one count was recorded for just under 90% of them. Over 3.5% of the sample rests with the top ten.

This TCR derives from a woman in her 30s with acute COVID-19. What was sequenced was PBMCs or T cells enriched from blood (not recorded which). This sequence uses TRBV9 and TRBJ2-7, with TRBD1 matching 9 junction bases. The encoded CDR3 is CASSVSYGTGFTPYEQYF. The DNA sequence is as follows: TGTGCCAGCAGCGTATCCTATGGGACAGGGTTTACCCCCTACGAGCAGTACTTC.